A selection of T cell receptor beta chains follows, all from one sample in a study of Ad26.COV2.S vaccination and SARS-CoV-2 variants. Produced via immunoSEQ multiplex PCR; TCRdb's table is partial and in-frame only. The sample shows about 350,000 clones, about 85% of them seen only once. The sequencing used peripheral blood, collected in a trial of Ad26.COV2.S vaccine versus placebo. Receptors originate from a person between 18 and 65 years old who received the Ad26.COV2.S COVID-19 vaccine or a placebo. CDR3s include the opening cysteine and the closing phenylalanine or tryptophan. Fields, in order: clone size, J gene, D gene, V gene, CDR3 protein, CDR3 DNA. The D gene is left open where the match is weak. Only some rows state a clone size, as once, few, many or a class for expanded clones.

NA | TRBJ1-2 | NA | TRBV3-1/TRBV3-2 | CASSGRLLPGGGWSKNYGYTF | TGTGCCAGCAGCGGCCGACTCCTACCTGGGGGGGGTTGGTCGAAAAACTATGGCTACACCTTC
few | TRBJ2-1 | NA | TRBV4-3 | CASSQAGGYSYNEQFF | TGCGCCAGCAGCCAAGCGGGGGGCTACTCCTACAATGAGCAGTTCTTC
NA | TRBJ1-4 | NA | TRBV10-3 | CAISESTTGELEKLFF | TGTGCCATCAGTGAGTCGACAACAGGCGAACTTGAAAAACTGTTTTTT
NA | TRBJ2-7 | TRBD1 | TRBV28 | CASSLQGGPYEQYF | TGTGCCAGCAGTCTACAGGGGGGACCGTACGAGCAGTACTTC
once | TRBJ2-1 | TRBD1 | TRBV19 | CASSSSGGQSSYNEQFF | TGTGCCAGTAGTTCATCAGGGGGTCAGAGCTCCTACAATGAGCAGTTCTTC
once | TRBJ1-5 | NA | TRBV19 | CASSWELYSNQPQHF | TGTGCCAGTAGTTGGGAACTTTATAGCAATCAGCCCCAGCATTTT
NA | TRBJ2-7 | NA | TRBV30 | CAWSVRYEQYF | TGTGCCTGGAGTGTACGCTACGAGCAGTACTTC
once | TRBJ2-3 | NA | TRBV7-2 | CASSLVRADTQYF | TGTGCCAGCAGCTTAGTTCGAGCAGATACGCAGTATTTT
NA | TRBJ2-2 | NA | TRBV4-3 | CASSQAGASGELFF | TGCGCCAGCAGCCAAGCGGGGGCGTCCGGGGAGCTGTTTTTT
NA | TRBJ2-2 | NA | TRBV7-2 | CASSLMGAGNTGELFF | TGTGCCAGCAGCTTAATGGGGGCTGGGAACACCGGGGAGCTGTTTTTT
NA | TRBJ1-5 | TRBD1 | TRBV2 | CASTTGQGFGQPQHF | TGTGCCAGCACCACGGGACAGGGATTCGGGCAGCCCCAGCATTTT
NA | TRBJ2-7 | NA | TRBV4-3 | CASSPQMGEAYEQYF | TGCGCCAGCAGCCCCCAGATGGGGGAGGCCTACGAGCAGTACTTC
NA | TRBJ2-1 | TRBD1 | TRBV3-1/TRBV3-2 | CASSRDRGTIYNEQFF | TGTGCCAGCAGCCGCGACAGGGGGACAATTTACAATGAGCAGTTCTTC
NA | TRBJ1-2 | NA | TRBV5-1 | CASSGDRANYGYTF | TGCGCCAGCTCTGGGGACCGGGCTAACTATGGCTACACCTTC
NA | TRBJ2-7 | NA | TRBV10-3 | CAISEGQGTYEQYF | TGTGCCATCAGTGAGGGGCAGGGAACCTACGAGCAGTACTTC
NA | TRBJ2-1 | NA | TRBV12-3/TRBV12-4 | CASSFSTREQFF | TGTGCCAGCAGTTTTTCAACGAGAGAGCAGTTCTTC
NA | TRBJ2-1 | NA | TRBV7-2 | CASSSTGRRVEQFF | TGTGCCAGCAGCTCCACAGGGAGAAGGGTTGAGCAGTTCTTC
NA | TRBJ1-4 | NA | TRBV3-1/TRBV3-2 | CASSQYRVVDEKLFF | TGTGCCAGCAGCCAATATCGCGTAGTTGATGAAAAACTGTTTTTT
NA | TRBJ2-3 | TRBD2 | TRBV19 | CASSYIGRGGTDTQYF | TGTGCCAGTAGTTATATTGGGCGGGGGGGCACAGATACGCAGTATTTT
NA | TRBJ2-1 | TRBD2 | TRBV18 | CASSLSSGDNEQFF | TGTGCCAGCTCACTGTCTAGCGGGGACAATGAGCAGTTCTTC
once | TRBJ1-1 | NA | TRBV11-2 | CASSSTGWKTEAFF | TGTGCCAGCAGCTCTACAGGGTGGAAGACTGAAGCTTTCTTT
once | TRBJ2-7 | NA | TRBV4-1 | CASSLNRQGSYEQYF | TGCGCCAGCAGCCTTAACAGGCAGGGCTCCTACGAGCAGTACTTC
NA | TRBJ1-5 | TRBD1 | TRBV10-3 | CAISDRGDQPQHF | TGTGCCATCAGTGACAGGGGGGATCAGCCCCAGCATTTT
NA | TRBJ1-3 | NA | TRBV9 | CASSVGHGNTIYF | TGTGCCAGCAGCGTAGGTCACGGAAACACCATATATTTT
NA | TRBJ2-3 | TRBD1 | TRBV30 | CAWSMGQGTDTQYF | TGTGCCTGGAGTATGGGACAGGGCACAGATACGCAGTATTTT
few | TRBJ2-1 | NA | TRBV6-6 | CASSYRDAKQFF | TGTGCCAGCAGTTACAGGGACGCCAAGCAGTTCTTC
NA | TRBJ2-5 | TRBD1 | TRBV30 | CAWRARGQGKETQYF | TGTGCCTGGAGGGCCAGGGGGCAGGGCAAAGAGACCCAGTACTTC
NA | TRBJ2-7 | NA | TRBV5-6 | CASSFPRTFPYEQYF | TGTGCCAGCAGCTTCCCAAGGACTTTCCCCTACGAGCAGTACTTC
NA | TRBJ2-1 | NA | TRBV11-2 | CASSQAQIAYNEQFF | TGTGCCAGCAGCCAGGCCCAAATCGCCTACAATGAGCAGTTCTTC
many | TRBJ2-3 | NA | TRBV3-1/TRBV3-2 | CASSPRRAVNTQYF | TGTGCCAGCAGCCCCCGTAGAGCGGTGAATACGCAGTATTTT
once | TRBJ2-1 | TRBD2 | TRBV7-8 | CASSLALAGGTYNEQFF | TGTGCCAGCAGCTTAGCGCTAGCGGGAGGGACCTACAATGAGCAGTTCTTC
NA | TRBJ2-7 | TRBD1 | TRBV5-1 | CASSWTGQFYEQYF | TGCGCCAGCAGCTGGACAGGTCAATTCTACGAGCAGTACTTC
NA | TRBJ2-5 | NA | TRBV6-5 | CASKGGVAPQETQYF | TGTGCCAGCAAGGGGGGGGTAGCACCCCAAGAGACCCAGTACTTC
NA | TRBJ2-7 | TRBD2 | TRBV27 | CASMRLAGEVEQYF | TGTGCCAGCATGAGACTAGCGGGGGAGGTCGAGCAGTACTTC
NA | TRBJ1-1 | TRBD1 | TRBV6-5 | CASSYGTEKANTEAFF | TGTGCCAGCAGTTACGGGACAGAAAAGGCGAACACTGAAGCTTTCTTT
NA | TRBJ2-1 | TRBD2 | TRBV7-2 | CASSLRLAGGSEQFF | TGTGCCAGCAGCTTACGACTAGCGGGAGGGTCGGAGCAGTTCTTC
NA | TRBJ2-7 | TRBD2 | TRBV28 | CASTAGDWESEQYF | TGTGCCAGCACAGCGGGGGATTGGGAGTCGGAGCAGTACTTC
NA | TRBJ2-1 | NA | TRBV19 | CASRASGPSSYNEQFF | TGTGCCAGTAGAGCCTCGGGACCCAGCTCCTACAATGAGCAGTTCTTC
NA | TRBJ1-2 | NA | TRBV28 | CASSWGDSGGYTF | TGTGCCAGCAGTTGGGGAGATTCTGGGGGCTACACCTTC
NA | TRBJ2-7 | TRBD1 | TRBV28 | CASSGTGSASYEQYF | TGTGCCAGCAGTGGGACAGGGAGCGCATCCTACGAGCAGTACTTC
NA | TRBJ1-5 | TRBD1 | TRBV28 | CASNRGPQPQHF | TGTGCCAGTAACAGGGGGCCCCAGCCCCAGCATTTT
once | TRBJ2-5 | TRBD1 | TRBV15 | CATSSQDRADQKETQYF | TGTGCCACCAGCAGTCAGGACAGGGCGGACCAAAAAGAGACCCAGTACTTC
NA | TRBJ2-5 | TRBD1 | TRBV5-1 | CASSLGGRGFQETQYF | TGCGCCAGCAGCCTAGGTGGCAGGGGGTTCCAAGAGACCCAGTACTTC
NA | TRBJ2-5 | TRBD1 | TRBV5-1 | CASSKPTGGPQETQYF | TGCGCCAGCAGCAAACCCACAGGGGGGCCGCAGGAGACCCAGTACTTC
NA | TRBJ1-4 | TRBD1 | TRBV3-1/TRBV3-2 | CASRAGQGANEKLFF | TGTGCCAGCAGAGCGGGACAGGGGGCGAATGAAAAACTGTTTTTT
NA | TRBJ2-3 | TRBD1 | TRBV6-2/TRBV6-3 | CASSPRGSGDTQYF | TGTGCCAGCAGCCCCAGGGGGAGCGGAGATACGCAGTATTTT
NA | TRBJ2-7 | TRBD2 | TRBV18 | CASSPPKGTSGTYEQYF | TGTGCCAGCTCACCACCGAAAGGGACTAGCGGTACCTACGAGCAGTACTTC
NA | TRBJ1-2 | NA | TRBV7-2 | CASSLVGYGYTF | TGTGCCAGCAGCTTAGTGGGGTATGGCTACACCTTC
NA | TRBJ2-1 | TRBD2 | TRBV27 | CASSLSLSRGTRRDEQFF | TGTGCCAGCAGTTTATCGCTCTCCCGGGGGACTAGACGGGATGAGCAGTTCTTC
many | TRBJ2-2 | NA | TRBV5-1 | CASSLEIVTGELFF | TGCGCCAGCAGCTTGGAAATCGTCACCGGGGAGCTGTTTTTT
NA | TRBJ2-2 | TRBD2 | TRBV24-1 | CATSAGSGGPNTGELFF | TGTGCCACCAGTGCAGGCTCGGGAGGGCCGAACACCGGGGAGCTGTTTTTT
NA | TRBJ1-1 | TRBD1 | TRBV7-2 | CASSTQGAGTEAFF | TGTGCCAGCAGCACGCAGGGGGCCGGGACTGAAGCTTTCTTT
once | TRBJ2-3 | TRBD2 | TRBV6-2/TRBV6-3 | CASSYQRGGSDTQYF | TGTGCCAGCAGTTACCAGCGGGGGGGTTCAGATACGCAGTATTTT
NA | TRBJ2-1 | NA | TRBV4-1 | CASSQEGGNSYNEQFF | TGCGCCAGCAGCCAAGAGGGCGGGAACTCCTACAATGAGCAGTTCTTC
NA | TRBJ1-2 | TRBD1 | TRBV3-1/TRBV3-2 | CASSQQGVGYGYTF | TGTGCCAGCAGCCAGCAGGGGGTTGGCTATGGCTACACCTTC